A selection of T cell receptor beta chains follows, all from one sample in a study of CD8 T cells in ankylosing spondylitis. TCRdb redid the calling of the 5' RACE reads with MiXCR, one entry per CDR3 protein. The sample has around 300,000 distinct CDR3 sequences; about 15% are singletons. The sequenced material came from blood, either unsorted or a sorted T cell fraction (not recorded which). All receptors derive from a male donor with ankylosing spondylitis or in good health (not recorded which). The CDR3 runs from the conserved cysteine through the conserved F or W. D genes are given only for firm matches. Clone size is shown for a subset of rows, as once, few, many or a class of expanded clone.

TRBJ2-6 TRBD1 TRBV5-1 few 18 CASSFLRDRESGANVLTF TGCGCCAGCAGCTTCCTCCGGGACAGGGAGTCTGGGGCCAACGTCCTGACTTTC
TRBJ2-7 TRBD1 TRBV7-9 NA 16 CASSQGTGAPSYEQYF TGTGCCAGCAGCCAAGGGACAGGGGCTCCCTCCTACGAGCAGTACTTC
TRBJ2-3 TRBD2 TRBV12-3/TRBV12-4 NA 14 CASSLRGGEDTQYF TGTGCCAGCAGCCTACGGGGAGGGGAGGATACGCAGTATTTT
TRBJ1-2 NA TRBV7-9 NA 14 CASSLGAHNYGYTF TGTGCCAGCAGCTTAGGCGCGCATAACTATGGCTACACCTTC
TRBJ2-7 NA TRBV5-1 few 16 CASSLRVTPGPYEQYF TGCGCCAGCAGCTTGCGAGTGACTCCGGGACCCTACGAGCAGTACTTC
TRBJ2-3 NA TRBV10-3 few 17 CAISESWGDTSTDTQYF TGTGCCATCAGTGAGTCCTGGGGGGACACCAGCACAGATACGCAGTATTTT
TRBJ2-7 NA TRBV9 few 15 CASSADWFFSYEQYF TGTGCCAGCAGCGCGGACTGGTTCTTCTCCTACGAGCAGTACTTC
TRBJ2-3 TRBD2 TRBV12-3/TRBV12-4 NA 18 CASSLRLAGGLGTDTQYF TGTGCCAGCAGTCTACGACTAGCGGGGGGGCTAGGCACAGATACGCAGTATTTT
TRBJ1-1 NA TRBV5-1 many 14 CASSLESGATEAFF TGCGCCAGCAGCTTGGAGTCAGGCGCCACTGAAGCTTTCTTT
TRBJ2-5 TRBD2 TRBV11-2 few 20 CASSLVFGGTSGSFAETQYF TGTGCCAGCAGCTTAGTCTTCGGCGGGACTAGCGGGAGTTTTGCGGAGACCCAGTACTTC
TRBJ2-2 TRBD1 TRBV5-1 many 15 CASSLEQGATGELFF TGCGCCAGCAGCTTGGAACAGGGGGCCACCGGGGAGCTGTTTTTT
TRBJ2-7 TRBD2 TRBV6-1 few 16 CASSEVPGAGGGEQYF TGTGCCAGCAGTGAAGTACCAGGGGCGGGAGGTGGCGAGCAGTACTTC
TRBJ2-4 NA TRBV2 NA 15 CASSRMGSFDNIQYF TGTGCCAGCAGTCGAATGGGTTCCTTCGACAACATTCAGTACTTC
TRBJ2-1 NA TRBV9 few 15 CASSVAPQSYNEQFF TGTGCCAGCAGCGTAGCTCCACAGTCCTACAATGAGCAGTTCTTC
TRBJ2-5 NA TRBV5-1 few 15 CASSFTSVRGETQYF TGCGCCAGCAGCTTCACTTCCGTCCGGGGGGAGACCCAGTACTTC
TRBJ1-2 NA TRBV6-5 many 12 CATRALNYGYTF TGTGCCACAAGGGCTCTTAACTATGGCTACACCTTC
TRBJ2-5 TRBD2 TRBV4-1 few 17 CASSQGTSGGASETQYF TGCGCCAGCAGCCAAGGGACTAGCGGAGGGGCCAGTGAGACCCAGTACTTC
TRBJ1-2 NA TRBV3-1 NA 13 CASSQHDGYGYTF TGTGCCAGCAGCCAACACGACGGCTATGGCTACACCTTC
TRBJ2-4 TRBD2 TRBV5-1 NA 14 CASSWGSTSDIQYF TGCGCCAGCAGCTGGGGGTCGACTAGCGACATTCAGTACTTC
TRBJ2-3 TRBD1 TRBV5-4 few 17 CASSFRGPFYSTDTQYF TGTGCCAGCAGCTTTAGGGGGCCTTTTTATAGCACAGATACGCAGTATTTT